This TCR beta chain emerged from a study of blood T cell repertoires in COVID-19 (dated by TCRdb to about 2020). About the investigation overall: Samples covering the acute and convalescent phases of COVID-19 were provided by collaborators in the United States, Italy and Spain. The prospective study material was composed of cDNA or gDNA derived from T cells, B-cell-depleted T cells, or PBMCs. Subjects who had been exposed to COVID-19, were actively infected with it, or had recovered from it provided the deeply sampled blood TCRbeta repertoires that made up the dataset. A freely available public database, intended as a resource for researchers studying the immune response to SARS-CoV-2, is where the repertoires were released. The samples were drawn from two sources: the first 160 participants of the ongoing ImmuneRACE study, and 1,000 to 1,500 subjects contributed by 6 global collaborators. The sample metadata nearly always contained a de-identified subject ID, COVID-19 status, age in years and sex. HLA class I and class II types, where available, came from metadata supplied by the sample provider rather than from assay-based typing. Overall study results and their limits: The amount of clinical and demographic metadata varied by source and participant and was provided uncurated.

TCRbeta CDR3 regions were amplified from genomic DNA by means of the immunoSEQ Assay, a bias-controlled multiplex PCR. Per the source publication's procedure: The number of nucleated cells in each sample was estimated by amplification of reference gene primers within the assay. To quantify the absolute abundance of each unique TCRbeta CDR3 rearrangement, sequence reads were collapsed and filtered. For each sample, productive Simpson clonality was calculated by taking the square root of Simpson's diversity index across productive rearrangements. Here the immuneACCESS table is served through TCRdb, limited to in-frame sequences with V and J called. Missing clones are a known gap in these copies; in checked studies unresolved V genes cover under half, and the rest lacks a known reason. The V and J calls and clone size are taken from that table; D and trimming were inferred from the DNA. The sample table holds 200,000 to 300,000 clones, of which approximately 86% were seen once. Around 1.5% of the sample goes to the ten largest clones.

As to this clone: Its recognized antigen is unknown. One base away there is no much larger clone; base qualities are not given.

Samples from volunteer blood donors who had recovered from COVID-19 were contributed by a second Seattle source. Whole blood was collected in K2EDTA tubes by collaborating institutions according to the institutions' own protocols. For TCRbeta analysis, collaborator samples were shipped as frozen whole blood, as isolated PBMCs, or as DNA extracted from either sample type. This TCR was recovered from a woman aged 60 to 75 who had recovered from COVID-19. Sequenced material: peripheral blood.

The nucleotides read TGTGCCAGCAGTTTATCGACAGGCCCCATTCTTCTGGCCAACGTCCTGACTTTC. Its protein is CASSLSTGPILLANVLTF. The V and J segments used are TRBV28 and TRBJ2-6; TRBD1 is perhaps the D gene, given 6 matching bases. Taken from cysteine to phenylalanine, the CDR3 has 18 residues. Of the read, only the CDR3 DNA is kept; its 54 bases are in frame from base 1. V and J are truncated by 1 base and 6 bases respectively, leaving an intervening sequence of 19 bases. CDR1 and CDR2 are drawn from the germline V gene: MDHEN, SYDVKM.